This TCR beta chain derives from a study of blood T cell repertoires in COVID-19. As for the study in general: Spain, Italy and the United States supplied samples that represented acute and convalescent COVID-19. In each case, the material was cDNA or gDNA derived from T cells, B-cell-depleted T cells, or PBMCs.

Original data processing: Amplification with reference gene primers provided the estimates of nucleated cell counts. Libraries were prepared by immunoSEQ multiplex PCR; TCRdb keeps only in-frame clonotypes and omits some of them. That table supplies the V and J calls and clone size; D and trimming were determined from the DNA. The sample contains roughly 280,000 clones, approximately 86% of which appear only once. Per germline, CDR1 MGHDK and CDR2 SYGVNS. The trim removed 6 bases at V and 4 bases at J, leaving 2 bases unmatched. This CDR3 comprises 12 residues. The V and J genes are TRBV25-1 and TRBJ1-2; the match to TRBD1 covers 7 bases. This sequence was found in a man younger than 45 with active or convalescent COVID-19. The sample taken for sequencing was peripheral blood. The CDR3 region is CASRAGGYGYTF. The CDR3 region has the DNA TGTGCCAGCAGGGCAGGGGGCTATGGCTACACCTTC.